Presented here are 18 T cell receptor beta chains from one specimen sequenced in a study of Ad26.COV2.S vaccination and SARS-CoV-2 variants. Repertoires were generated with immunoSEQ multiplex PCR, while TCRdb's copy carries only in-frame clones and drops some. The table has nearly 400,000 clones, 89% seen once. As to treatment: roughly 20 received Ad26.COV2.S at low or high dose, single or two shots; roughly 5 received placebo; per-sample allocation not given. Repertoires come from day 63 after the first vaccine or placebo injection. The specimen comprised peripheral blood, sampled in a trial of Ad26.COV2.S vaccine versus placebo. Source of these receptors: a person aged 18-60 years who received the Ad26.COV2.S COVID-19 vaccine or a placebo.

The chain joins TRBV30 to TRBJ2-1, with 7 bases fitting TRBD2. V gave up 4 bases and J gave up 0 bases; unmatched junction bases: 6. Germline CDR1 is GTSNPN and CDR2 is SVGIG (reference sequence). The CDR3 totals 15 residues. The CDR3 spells CAWIGGGSSYNEQFF. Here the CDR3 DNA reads TGTGCCTGGATTGGCGGCGGGAGCTCCTACAATGAGCAGTTCTTC.

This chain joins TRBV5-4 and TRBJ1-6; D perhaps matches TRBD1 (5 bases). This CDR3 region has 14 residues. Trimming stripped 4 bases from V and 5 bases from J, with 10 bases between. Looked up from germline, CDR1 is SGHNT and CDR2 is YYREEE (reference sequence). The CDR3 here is CASSVGLDNSPLHF. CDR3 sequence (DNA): TGTGCCAGCAGCGTGGGACTAGATAATTCACCCCTCCACTTT. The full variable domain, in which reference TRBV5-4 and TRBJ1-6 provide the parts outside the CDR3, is ETGVTQSPTHLIKTRGQQVTLRCSSQSGHNTVSWYQQALGQGPQFIFQYYREEENGRGNFPPRFSGLQFPNYSSELNVNALELDDSALYLCASSVGLDNSPLHFGNGTRLTVT.

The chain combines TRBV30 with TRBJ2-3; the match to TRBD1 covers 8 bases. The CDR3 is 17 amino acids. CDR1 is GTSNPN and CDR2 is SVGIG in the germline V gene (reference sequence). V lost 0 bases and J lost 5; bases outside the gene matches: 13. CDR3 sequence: CAWSVGSRQGAEDTQYF. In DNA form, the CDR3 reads TGTGCCTGGAGTGTTGGGTCGAGGCAGGGGGCCGAAGATACGCAGTATTTT.

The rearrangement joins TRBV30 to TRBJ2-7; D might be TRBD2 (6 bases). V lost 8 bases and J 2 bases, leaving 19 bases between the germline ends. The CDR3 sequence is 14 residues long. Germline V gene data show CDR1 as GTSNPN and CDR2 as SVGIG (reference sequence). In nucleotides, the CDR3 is TGTGCCCCACCGGGGCGGGACCCGCCCTACGAGCAGTACTTC. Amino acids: CAPPGRDPPYEQYF. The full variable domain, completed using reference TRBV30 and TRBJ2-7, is SQTIHQWPATLVQPVGSPLSLECTVEGTSNPNLYWYRQAAGRGLQLLFYSVGIGQISSEVPQNLSASRPQDRQFILSSKKLLLSDSGFYLCAPPGRDPPYEQYFGPGTRLTVT.

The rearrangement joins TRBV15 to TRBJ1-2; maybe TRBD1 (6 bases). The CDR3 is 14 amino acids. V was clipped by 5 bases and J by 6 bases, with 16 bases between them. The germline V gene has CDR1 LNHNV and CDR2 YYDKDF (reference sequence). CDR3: CATSQSLRGNGYTF. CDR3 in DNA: TGTGCCACCAGCCAGAGTTTGAGGGGGAATGGCTACACCTTC.

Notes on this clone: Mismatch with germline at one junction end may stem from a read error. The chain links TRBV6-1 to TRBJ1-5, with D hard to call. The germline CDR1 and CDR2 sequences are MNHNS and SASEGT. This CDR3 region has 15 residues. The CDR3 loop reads CASTERRNSNQPQHF. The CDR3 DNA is TGTGCCAGCACTGAAAGACGGAATAGCAATCAGCCCCAGCATTTT.

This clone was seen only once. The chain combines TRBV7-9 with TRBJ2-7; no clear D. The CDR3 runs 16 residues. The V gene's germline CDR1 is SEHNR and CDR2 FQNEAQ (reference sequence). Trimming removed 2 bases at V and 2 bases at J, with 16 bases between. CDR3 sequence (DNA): TGTGCCAGCAGCTTAACATCAACAGAGAAGGCCTACGAGCAGTACTTC. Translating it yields CASSLTSTEKAYEQYF.

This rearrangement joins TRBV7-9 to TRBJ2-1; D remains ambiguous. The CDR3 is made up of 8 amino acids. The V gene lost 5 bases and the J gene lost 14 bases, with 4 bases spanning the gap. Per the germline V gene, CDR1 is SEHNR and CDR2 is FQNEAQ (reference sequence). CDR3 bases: TGTGCCAGCAGCCTAGAGTTCTTC. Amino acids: CASSLEFF.

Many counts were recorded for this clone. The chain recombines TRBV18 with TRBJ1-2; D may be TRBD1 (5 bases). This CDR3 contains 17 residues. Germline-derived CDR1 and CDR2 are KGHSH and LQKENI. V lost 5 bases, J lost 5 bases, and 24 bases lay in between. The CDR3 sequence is CASSSPGLSRIKYGYTF. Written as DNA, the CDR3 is TGTGCCAGCTCATCTCCGGGACTGAGCCGAATTAAATATGGCTACACCTTC.

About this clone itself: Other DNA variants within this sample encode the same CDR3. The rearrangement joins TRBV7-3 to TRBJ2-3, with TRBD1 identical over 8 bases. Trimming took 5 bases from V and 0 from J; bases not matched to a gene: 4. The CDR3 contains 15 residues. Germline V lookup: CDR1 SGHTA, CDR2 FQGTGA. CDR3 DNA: TGTGCCAGCAGCCCAACAGGGGGAAGCACAGATACGCAGTATTTT. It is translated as CASSPTGGSTDTQYF.

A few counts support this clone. In DNA form, the CDR3 reads TGTGCCAGCAGTACGAGTGCGACGAACACTGAAGCTTTCTTT. Protein product: CASSTSATNTEAFF. The chain carries TRBV6-5 and TRBJ1-1; unclear D gene. The CDR3 length is 14 residues. The germline CDR1 and CDR2 sequences are MNHEY and SVGAGI. Trimming took off 5 bases at V and 1 base at J, with 11 bases between the two ends.

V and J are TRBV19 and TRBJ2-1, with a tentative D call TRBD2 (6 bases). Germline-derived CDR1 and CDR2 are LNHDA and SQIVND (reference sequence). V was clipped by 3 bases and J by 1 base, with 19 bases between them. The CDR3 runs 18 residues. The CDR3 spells CASSIIRTTPWSYNEQFF. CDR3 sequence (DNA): TGTGCCAGTAGTATCATCCGGACTACCCCTTGGTCCTACAATGAGCAGTTCTTC.

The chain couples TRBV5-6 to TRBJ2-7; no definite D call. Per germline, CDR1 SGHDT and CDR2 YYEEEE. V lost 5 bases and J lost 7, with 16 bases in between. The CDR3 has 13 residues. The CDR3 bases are TGTGCCAGCAGACGTGCCGCCTCACGGGAGCAGTACTTC. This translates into CASRRAASREQYF.

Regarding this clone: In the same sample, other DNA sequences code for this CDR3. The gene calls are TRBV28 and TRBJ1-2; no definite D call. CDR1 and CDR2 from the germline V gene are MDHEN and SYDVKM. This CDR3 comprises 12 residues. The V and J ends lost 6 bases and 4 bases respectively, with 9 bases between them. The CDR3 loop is CASSLLGYGYTF. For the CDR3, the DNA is TGTGCCAGCAGCCTCTTGGGCTATGGCTACACCTTC.

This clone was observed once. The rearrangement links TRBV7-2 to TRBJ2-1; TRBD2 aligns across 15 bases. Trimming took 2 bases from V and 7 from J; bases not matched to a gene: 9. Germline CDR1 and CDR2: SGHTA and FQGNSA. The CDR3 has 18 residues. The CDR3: CASSLWGLAGGRGNEQFF. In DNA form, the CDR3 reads TGTGCCAGCAGCTTATGGGGACTAGCGGGGGGCCGGGGTAATGAGCAGTTCTTC.

CDR3 residues: CASSPLEQYF. CDR3 in DNA: TGTGCCAGCAGTCCCCTCGAGCAGTACTTC. V and J are TRBV28 and TRBJ2-7, with D hard to call. Germline assignment: CDR1 MDHEN and CDR2 SYDVKM. This CDR3 has 10 amino acids. V was cut by 5 bases and J by 6 bases, with 5 bases left in between.

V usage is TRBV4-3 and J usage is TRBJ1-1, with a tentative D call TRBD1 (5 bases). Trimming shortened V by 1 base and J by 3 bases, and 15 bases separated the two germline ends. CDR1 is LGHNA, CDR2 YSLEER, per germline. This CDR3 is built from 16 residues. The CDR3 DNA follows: TGCGCCAGCAGCCAAGCGCCCCAGGCGGGGGACACTGAAGCTTTCTTT. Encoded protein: CASSQAPQAGDTEAFF.

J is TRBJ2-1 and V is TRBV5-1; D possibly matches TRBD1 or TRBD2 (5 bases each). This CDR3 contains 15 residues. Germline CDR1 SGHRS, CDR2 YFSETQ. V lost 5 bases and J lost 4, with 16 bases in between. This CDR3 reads CASRGPRADYNEQFF. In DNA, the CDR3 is TGCGCCAGCAGGGGACCCCGGGCAGATTACAATGAGCAGTTCTTC.